The 7 T cell receptor beta chains listed next were all sequenced from one sample in a study of shared clonotypes between healthy human individuals. The protocol was immunoSEQ multiplex PCR, while the TCRdb copy is restricted to in-frame clones and leaves out a portion. This sample has about 2.3 million clones, with approximately 93% found just once. Sequenced sample: naive CD4+ T cells from PBMCs. This sample's subset: CD45RA+ positively selected. Receptors were obtained from a man between 18 and 35 years old in good health. Some clones in this sample may be carry-over from other donors' samples.

The chain has TRBV11-3 and TRBJ2-5, with TRBD2 matching 7 bases. V lost 5 bases and J lost 3; bases outside the gene matches: 18. CDR3 length: 18 residues. Germline assignment: CDR1 SGHNT and CDR2 YENEEA. The CDR3, as DNA: TGTGCCAGCAGCCAATCCCCGTCGCGGGGGAGCGTAAAAGAGACCCAGTACTTC. Translating it yields CASSQSPSRGSVKETQYF.

The V and J genes are TRBV10-3 and TRBJ1-5; perhaps TRBD1 as D (5 bases). The CDR3 is made up of 13 amino acids. V lost 4 bases to trimming and J lost 3 bases, with 7 bases between them. In germline, CDR1 is ENHRY, CDR2 SYGVKD. The CDR3 is CAISGGYNQPQHF. CDR3 coding DNA: TGTGCCATCAGTGGGGGGTACAATCAGCCCCAGCATTTT.

The J gene is TRBJ1-2, the V gene TRBV5-8; D not certain. The V gene lost 0 bases and the J gene lost 1 base, with 16 bases spanning the gap. The CDR3 is made up of 17 amino acids. Germline-derived CDR1 and CDR2 are SGHTS and YDEGEE. The CDR3 here is CASSLGFGTKNNYGYTF. Written as DNA, the CDR3 is TGTGCCAGCAGCTTGGGGTTCGGTACGAAGAATAACTATGGCTACACCTTC. Together with reference TRBV5-8 and TRBJ1-2, the CDR3 gives the full variable domain: EAGVTQSPTHLIKTRGQQATLRCSPISGHTSVYWYQQALGLGLQFLLWYDEGEERNRGNFPPRFSGRQFPNYSSELNVNALELEDSALYLCASSLGFGTKNNYGYTFGSGTRLTVV.

The CDR3 spells CASSLAPTGEYEQYF. Written as DNA, the CDR3 is TGTGCCAGCAGCTTGGCCCCAACTGGAGAATACGAGCAGTACTTC. This chain links TRBV5-8 with TRBJ2-7; D is undetermined. This CDR3 region has 15 residues. From germline, CDR1 is SGHTS and CDR2 YDEGEE. V shed 0 bases and J shed 4 bases, with 14 bases lying between them.

This chain joins TRBV5-1 and TRBJ2-7, with D unresolved. Trimming pared 7 bases from V and 1 base from J, leaving 21 bases between. This CDR3 has 16 amino acids. Germline V gene sequence: CDR1 SGHRS, CDR2 YFSETQ. The CDR3 DNA follows: TGCGCCAGCGCAAAGGGCTCTGGGTTTGGGTCCTACGAGCAGTACTTC. It is translated as CASAKGSGFGSYEQYF. The whole variable domain, filled in from reference TRBV5-1 and TRBJ2-7, reads KAGVTQTPRYLIKTRGQQVTLSCSPISGHRSVSWYQQTPGQGLQFLFEYFSETQRNKGNFPGRFSGRQFSNSRSEMNVSTLELGDSALYLCASAKGSGFGSYEQYFGPGTRLTVT.

This chain uses TRBV28 with TRBJ2-7, with D maybe TRBD2 (6 bases). CDR1 is MDHEN, CDR2 SYDVKM, per germline. The V end was cut by 7 bases, the J end by 3 bases, with 16 bases between. The CDR3 runs 14 residues. CDR3 bases: TGTGCCAGCACGGGCCCTAGCGAGAACTACGAGCAGTACTTC. Protein: CASTGPSENYEQYF.

The rearrangement uses TRBV14 and TRBJ2-1, with TRBD2 matching 9 bases. CDR3 size: 16 residues. Germline trimming cut 5 bases from V and 3 bases from J; bases unmatched to any gene: 8. Germline CDR1 reads SGHDN; CDR2 reads FVKESK. The CDR3 DNA follows: TGTGCCAGCAGCGAGATAGCGGGAGTCTACTACAATGAGCAGTTCTTC. Its protein is CASSEIAGVYYNEQFF.